This TCR beta chain is drawn from a study of shared clonotypes between healthy human individuals (dated by TCRdb to 2018 to 2021). Describing the broader study: The cohort included a few men and a couple of women between 18 and 49 years of age. Per donor, three plates each were used for CD4 naive and CD4 memory, two for CD8 naive, and one for CD8 memory. Blood TCR repertoires of about 5 healthy adults were deeply sequenced to estimate repertoire size and the extent of clonotype sharing between individuals. To increase sequencing depth and limit assay-specific biases, different laboratories used diverse techniques to prepare libraries and sequence TCR repertoires. Each donor's leukapheresis produced roughly between roughly 0.94 and 9.5 billion PBMCs. Study-wide findings and limitations: When a few donors were compared, the shared fraction of clonotypes was about 5% for naive CD4, about 4% for naive CD8, about 2.4% for memory CD4, and 0.4% for memory CD8. Because the study included only a small number of donors, the genetic and exposure-history diversity represented was limited. Rarefaction of sorted-subset datasets indicated incomplete sequencing despite the large sequencing depth. Higher generation probabilities were observed for clonotypes shared by all four sorted-subset donors than for non-shared clonotypes. Based on pairwise subsampling, the degree of clonotype sharing among donors was expected to be affected by sequencing depth. Sampling was restricted to blood, and TCR repertoires in tissue are likely to differ from TCR repertoires in blood. Larger estimated clonotype richness was generally found for naive subsets than for memory subsets.

V is clipped by 1 base and J by 1 base, and the sequence between their germline boundaries is 8 bases long. Taken from the germline V gene, the CDR1 and CDR2 loops are SGHTA and FQGNSA. Spanning cysteine to phenylalanine, the CDR3 consists of 15 amino acids. Left in the record is the CDR3 DNA by itself, 45 bases read in frame from the first base. With regard to this clone: The target of this receptor is not known. No much larger clone is present one base from it, and per-base qualities are unavailable.

Using the deep immunoSEQ assay, multiplex PCR amplified TCR CDR3 regions from genomic DNA. For each cell subset, the extracted genomic DNA was distributed evenly across all wells of several immunoSEQ 96-well plates, and each plate served as one replicate. For sorted subsets, approximately 210 ng of genomic DNA, equivalent to tens of thousands of T cell genomes, went into each replicate PCR. Purified libraries were quantified with a Qubit 3.0 fluorometer, sized on a Bioanalyzer 2100, and re-quantified with the KAPA Library Quantification kit. A separate single-read 150-cycle Illumina NextSeq 550 flow cell was used to sequence each immunoSEQ 96-well plate. The source study handled its data this way. Because the immunoSEQ output held only junctional sequences and lacked quality scores, the filtering could not match the filtering applied to full-length reads. To assign V/J genes and CDR3, sequences were annotated using PyIR, a Python wrapper for IgBLAST v1.9, with IMGT germline references. Reads were removed for weak V/J assignments (E-value above 1e-6), missing CDR3, stop codons, out-of-frame junctions, or ambiguous translated residues. V3J clonotypes were defined as sequences sharing the same inferred V gene, J gene, and CDR3 amino acid sequence. Percentage overlap between repertoires was calculated by dividing the number of shared unique clonotypes by the size of the smaller repertoire. Richness of each repertoire was evaluated using RTK rarefaction, the Chao1 estimator, and Recon v2.1 estimates of unobserved clonotypes. OLGA was used to compute generation probabilities for all TCRbeta clonotypes that the gDNA method yielded from a few donors. TCRdb stores this immuneACCESS table with in-frame sequences only. Part of the clones is absent; in the studies checked, under half of the shortfall reflects unresolved V genes, and no reason is known for the rest. D and trimming come from the DNA, and the V and J calls and clone size come from that table. The sample data list approximately 2.1 million clones, and 93% of these were observed just once. 0.39% of the sample goes to the ten largest clones.

The donors were healthy, HIV-negative adults who had no recently reported acute infections or vaccinations. Only Caucasian adults living in Nashville, Tennessee, USA were represented among the donors. CD4+ T cells were enriched by magnetic negative selection, after which naive cells were positively selected on CD45RA and the negative fraction was taken as the memory subset. After blood collection by leukapheresis, PBMCs were isolated using Ficoll-Histopaque density gradient centrifugation and then cryopreserved in the vapor phase of liquid nitrogen. Analytical flow cytometry was used to check the purity and quantity of each magnetically sorted T cell population. From each sorted fraction, genomic DNA was isolated and quantified by UV absorbance on a Nanodrop 2000c.

The chain was built from TRBV7-2 and TRBJ2-1; the D segment cannot be called with confidence. The sequence came from a man younger than 35 in good health. Some clones in this sample may be carry-over from other donors' samples. The material sequenced was naive CD4+ T cells from PBMCs. In light of the paper, this sample's cell subset or site label describes: CD45RA+ positively selected. The CDR3 is CASSLGPASYNEQFF. The bases are TGTGCCAGCAGCTTAGGTCCAGCTTCCTACAATGAGCAGTTCTTC.